Listed below are T cell receptor beta chains from one sample, sequenced in a study of cytomegalovirus exposure and HLA in healthy donors. Only in-frame clones appear in the TCRdb table, and some are missing; sequencing was by immunoSEQ multiplex PCR. This sample carries about 57,000 clones, around 85% of them seen once, and the ten largest clones take less than 3.5%. The specimen sequenced was PBMCs. The receptor set was obtained from a woman aged 25 to 39 in good health and CMV-seronegative. Each CDR3 is given with its conserved first and last residue. Each record gives: J gene, V gene, clone size, D gene, CDR3 protein, CDR3 DNA. A D gene is named only where the DNA matches it firmly. Clone size appears in some rows only: once, few, many, or a class for an expanded clone.

TRBJ1-2 TRBV7-8 NA TRBD1 CASSLGDRGPGYGYTF TGTGCCAGCAGCTTAGGGGACAGGGGGCCTGGCTATGGCTACACCTTC
TRBJ2-2 TRBV2 few TRBD2 CARKTSGGADTGELFF TGTGCCAGGAAGACTAGCGGGGGGGCGGACACCGGGGAGCTGTTTTTT
TRBJ1-6 TRBV2 NA NA CASSERVSSSSYNSPLHF TGTGCCAGCAGTGAGAGGGTCTCGTCGAGCTCCTATAATTCACCCCTCCACTTT
TRBJ2-2 TRBV15 few TRBD2 CATSRDLGSLAGNGGGELFF TGTGCCACCAGCAGAGATCTTGGCAGTTTAGCGGGGAACGGTGGCGGGGAGCTGTTTTTT
TRBJ2-7 TRBV7-8 once TRBD2 CASSLDRGDEQYF TGTGCCAGCAGCTTAGATCGGGGGGACGAGCAGTACTTC
TRBJ2-5 TRBV9 NA TRBD2 CASSLREAGGTQYF TGTGCCAGCAGCCTCCGGGAGGCCGGTGGGACCCAGTACTTC
TRBJ1-2 TRBV5-4 few NA CASSWMGQFYGYTF TGTGCCAGCAGCTGGATGGGGCAGTTCTATGGCTACACCTTC
TRBJ1-1 TRBV2 NA NA CASSVGIKRDTEAFF TGTGCCAGCAGTGTAGGGATAAAGAGGGACACTGAAGCTTTCTTT
TRBJ1-2 TRBV6-5 NA TRBD1 CASSYSLDRVGYTF TGTGCCAGCAGCTACTCCCTCGACAGGGTCGGCTACACCTTC
TRBJ2-7 TRBV6-5 NA TRBD2 CASSYIAGGLSYEQYF TGTGCCAGCAGTTACATCGCGGGGGGGCTCTCCTACGAGCAGTACTTC
TRBJ2-2 TRBV27 NA NA CASSLLGGNTGELFF TGTGCCAGCAGTTTATTAGGGGGGAACACCGGGGAGCTGTTTTTT
TRBJ2-3 TRBV7-9 NA TRBD2 CASRTSGGAGTDTQYF TGTGCCAGCCGAACTAGCGGGGGGGCCGGCACAGATACGCAGTATTTT
TRBJ2-7 TRBV10-2 NA TRBD2 CASSESSSGASYEQYF TGCGCCAGCAGTGAGTCGAGTAGCGGGGCGTCCTACGAGCAGTACTTC
TRBJ2-3 TRBV9 NA NA CASSPDSMGTDTQYF TGTGCCAGCAGCCCAGACTCGATGGGCACAGATACGCAGTATTTT
TRBJ1-1 TRBV11-2 NA NA CASSTRTEAFF TGTGCCAGCAGCACGAGAACTGAAGCTTTCTTT
TRBJ1-2 TRBV18 once NA CASSPGQIYGYTF TGTGCCAGCTCACCAGGACAGATCTATGGCTACACCTTC
TRBJ2-5 TRBV9 NA NA CASSGEGGDETQYF TGTGCCAGCAGCGGCGAGGGCGGGGATGAGACCCAGTACTTC
TRBJ2-1 TRBV7-2 NA TRBD1 CASSTYRGAFYNEQFF TGTGCCAGCAGCACCTACAGGGGCGCTTTCTACAATGAGCAGTTCTTC
TRBJ1-2 TRBV6-1 NA TRBD1 CASSEGQGNGYTF TGTGCCAGCAGTGAAGGACAGGGGAATGGCTACACCTTC
TRBJ1-2 TRBV7-9 NA TRBD1 CASSFEGQADGYTF TGTGCCAGCAGCTTCGAAGGACAGGCGGATGGCTACACCTTC
TRBJ2-1 TRBV5-1 NA TRBD1 CASSGLTRDRVYNEQFF TGCGCCAGCAGCGGTCTTACCCGGGACAGGGTGTACAATGAGCAGTTCTTC
TRBJ2-2 TRBV30 NA TRBD1 CAWSVRGLGTGELFF TGTGCCTGGAGTGTCAGGGGGCTAGGCACCGGGGAGCTGTTTTTT